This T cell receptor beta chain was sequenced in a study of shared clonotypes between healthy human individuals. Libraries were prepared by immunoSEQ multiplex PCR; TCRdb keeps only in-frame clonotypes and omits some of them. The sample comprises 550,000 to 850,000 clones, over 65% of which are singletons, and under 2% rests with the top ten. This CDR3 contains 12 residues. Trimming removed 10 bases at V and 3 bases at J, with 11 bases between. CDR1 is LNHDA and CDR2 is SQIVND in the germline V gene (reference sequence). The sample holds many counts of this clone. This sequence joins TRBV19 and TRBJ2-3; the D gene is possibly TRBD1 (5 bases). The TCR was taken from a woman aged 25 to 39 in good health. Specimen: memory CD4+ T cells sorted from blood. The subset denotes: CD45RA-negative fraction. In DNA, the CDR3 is TGTGCCACTCAGGGATTTACAGATACGCAGTATTTT. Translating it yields CATQGFTDTQYF. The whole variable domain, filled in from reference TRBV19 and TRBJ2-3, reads DGGITQSPKYLFRKEGQNVTLSCEQNLNHDAMYWYRQDPGQGLRLIYYSQIVNDFQKGDIAEGYSVSREKKESFPLTVTSAQKNPTAFYLCATQGFTDTQYFGPGTRLTVL.